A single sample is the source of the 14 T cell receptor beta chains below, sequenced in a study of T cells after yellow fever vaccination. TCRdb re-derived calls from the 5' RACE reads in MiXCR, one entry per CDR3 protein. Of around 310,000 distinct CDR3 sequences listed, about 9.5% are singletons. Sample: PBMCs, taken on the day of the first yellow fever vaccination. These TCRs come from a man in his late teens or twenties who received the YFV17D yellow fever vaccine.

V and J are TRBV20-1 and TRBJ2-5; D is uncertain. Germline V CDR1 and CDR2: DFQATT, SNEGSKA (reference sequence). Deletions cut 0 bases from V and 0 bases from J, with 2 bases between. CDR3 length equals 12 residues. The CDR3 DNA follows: TGCAGTGCTAGAGAGAACCAAGAGACCCAGTACTTC. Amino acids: CSARENQETQYF.

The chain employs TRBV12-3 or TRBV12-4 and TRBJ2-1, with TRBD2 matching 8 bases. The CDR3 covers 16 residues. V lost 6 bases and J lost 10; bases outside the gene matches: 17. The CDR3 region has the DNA TGTGCCAGCAGCCGGGGGGGAAACGACTTGGCGGACGAGCAGTTCTTC. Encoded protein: CASSRGGNDLADEQFF.

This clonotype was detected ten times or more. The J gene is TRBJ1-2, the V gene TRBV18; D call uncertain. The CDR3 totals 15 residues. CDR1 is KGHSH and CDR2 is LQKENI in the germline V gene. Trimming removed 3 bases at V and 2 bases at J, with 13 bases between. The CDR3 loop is CASSPPMMPNYGYTF. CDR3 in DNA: TGTGCCAGCTCACCTCCGATGATGCCCAACTATGGCTACACCTTC.

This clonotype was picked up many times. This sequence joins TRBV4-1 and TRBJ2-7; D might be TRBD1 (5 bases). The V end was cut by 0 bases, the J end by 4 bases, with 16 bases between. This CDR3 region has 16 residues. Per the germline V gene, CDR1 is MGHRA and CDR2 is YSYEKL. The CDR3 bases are TGCGCCAGCAGCCAAGAAGCGACAGCCCCCCAGTACGAGCAGTACGTC. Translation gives CASSQEATAPQYEQYV.

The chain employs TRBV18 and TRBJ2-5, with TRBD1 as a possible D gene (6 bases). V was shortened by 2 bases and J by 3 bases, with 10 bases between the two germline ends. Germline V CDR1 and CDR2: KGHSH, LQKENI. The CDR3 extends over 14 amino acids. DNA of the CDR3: TGTGCCAGCTCACCAACGAGACAGGAAGAGACCCAGTACTTC. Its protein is CASSPTRQEETQYF.

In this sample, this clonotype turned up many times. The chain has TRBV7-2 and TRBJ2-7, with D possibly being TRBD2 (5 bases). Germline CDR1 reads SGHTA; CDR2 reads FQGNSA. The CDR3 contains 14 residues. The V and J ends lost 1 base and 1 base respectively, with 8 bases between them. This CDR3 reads CASSLETGSYEQYV. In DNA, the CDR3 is TGTGCCAGCAGCTTAGAGACGGGATCCTACGAGCAGTACGTC.

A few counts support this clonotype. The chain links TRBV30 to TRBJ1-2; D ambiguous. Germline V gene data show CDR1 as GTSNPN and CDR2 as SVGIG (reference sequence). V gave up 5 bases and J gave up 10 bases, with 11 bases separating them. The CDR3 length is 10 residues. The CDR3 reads CAWAAGTYTF. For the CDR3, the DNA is TGTGCCTGGGCCGCAGGCACCTACACCTTC.

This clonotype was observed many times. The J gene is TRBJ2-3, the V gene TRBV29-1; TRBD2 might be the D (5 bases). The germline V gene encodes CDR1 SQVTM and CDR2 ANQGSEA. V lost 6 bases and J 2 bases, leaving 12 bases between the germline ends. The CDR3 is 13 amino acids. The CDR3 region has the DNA TGCAGCGTGGCTCCGGGAAACACAGATACGCAGTATTTT. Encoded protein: CSVAPGNTDTQYF.

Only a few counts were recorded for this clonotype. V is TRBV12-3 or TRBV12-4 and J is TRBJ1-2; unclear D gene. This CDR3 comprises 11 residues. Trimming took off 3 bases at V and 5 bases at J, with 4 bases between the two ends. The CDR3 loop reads CASSFVYGYTF. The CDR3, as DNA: TGTGCCAGCAGTTTCGTTTATGGCTACACCTTC.

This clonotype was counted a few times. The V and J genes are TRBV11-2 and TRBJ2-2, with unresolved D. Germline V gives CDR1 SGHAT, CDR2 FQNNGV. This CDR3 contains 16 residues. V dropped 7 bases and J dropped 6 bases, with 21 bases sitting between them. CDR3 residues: CASTPAAAHPPGELFF. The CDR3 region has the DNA TGTGCCAGCACCCCGGCAGCCGCACATCCCCCCGGGGAGCTGTTTTTT.

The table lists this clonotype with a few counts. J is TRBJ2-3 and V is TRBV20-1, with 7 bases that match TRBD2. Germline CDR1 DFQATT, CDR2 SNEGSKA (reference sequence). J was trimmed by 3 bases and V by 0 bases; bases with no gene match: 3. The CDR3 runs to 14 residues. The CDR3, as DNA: TGCAGTGCTAGAGATATGGGGGGGACAGATACGCAGTATTTT. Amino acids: CSARDMGGTDTQYF.

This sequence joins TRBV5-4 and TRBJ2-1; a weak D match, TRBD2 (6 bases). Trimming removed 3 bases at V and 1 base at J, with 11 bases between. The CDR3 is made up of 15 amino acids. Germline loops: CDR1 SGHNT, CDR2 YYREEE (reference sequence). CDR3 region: CASSSNGGSYNEQFF. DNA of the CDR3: TGTGCCAGCAGCTCAAACGGGGGTTCCTACAATGAGCAGTTCTTC.

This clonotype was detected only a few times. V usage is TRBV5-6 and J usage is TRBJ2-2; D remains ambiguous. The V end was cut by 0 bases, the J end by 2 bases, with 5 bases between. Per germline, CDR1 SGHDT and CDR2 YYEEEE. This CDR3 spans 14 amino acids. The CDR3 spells CASSLGINTGELFF. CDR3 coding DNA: TGTGCCAGCAGCTTGGGTATTAACACCGGGGAGCTGTTTTTT.

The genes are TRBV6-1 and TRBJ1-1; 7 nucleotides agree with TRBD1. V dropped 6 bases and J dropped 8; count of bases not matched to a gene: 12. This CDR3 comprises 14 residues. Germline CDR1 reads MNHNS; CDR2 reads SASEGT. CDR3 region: CASSLRQGGGEAFF. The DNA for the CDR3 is TGTGCCAGCAGCCTTCGACAGGGCGGTGGAGAAGCTTTCTTT.